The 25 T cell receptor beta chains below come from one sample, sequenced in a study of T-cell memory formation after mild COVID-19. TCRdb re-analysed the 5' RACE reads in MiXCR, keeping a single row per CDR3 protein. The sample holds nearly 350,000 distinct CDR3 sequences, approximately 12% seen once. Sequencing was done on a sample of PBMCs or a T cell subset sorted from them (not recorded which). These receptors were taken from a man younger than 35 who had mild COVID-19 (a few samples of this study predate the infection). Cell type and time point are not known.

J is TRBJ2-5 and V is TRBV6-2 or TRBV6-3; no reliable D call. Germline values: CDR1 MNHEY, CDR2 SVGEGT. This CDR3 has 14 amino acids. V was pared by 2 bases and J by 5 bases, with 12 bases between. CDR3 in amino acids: CASSYSQLRETQYF. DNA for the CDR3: TGTGCCAGCAGTTACAGTCAACTTCGGGAGACCCAGTACTTC.

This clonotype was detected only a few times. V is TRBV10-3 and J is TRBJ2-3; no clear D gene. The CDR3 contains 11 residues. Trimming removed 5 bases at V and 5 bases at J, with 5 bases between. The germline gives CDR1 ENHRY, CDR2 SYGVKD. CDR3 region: CAISREDTQYF. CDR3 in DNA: TGTGCCATCAGTAGGGAAGATACGCAGTATTTT.

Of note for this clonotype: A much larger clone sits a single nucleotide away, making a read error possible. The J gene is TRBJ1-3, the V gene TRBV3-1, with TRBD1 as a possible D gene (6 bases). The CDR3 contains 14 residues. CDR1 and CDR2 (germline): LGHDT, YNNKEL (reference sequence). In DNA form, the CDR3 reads TGTGCCAGCAGCCCGGGGGGCTCTGTAAACACCATATATTTT. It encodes CASSPGGSVNTIYF.

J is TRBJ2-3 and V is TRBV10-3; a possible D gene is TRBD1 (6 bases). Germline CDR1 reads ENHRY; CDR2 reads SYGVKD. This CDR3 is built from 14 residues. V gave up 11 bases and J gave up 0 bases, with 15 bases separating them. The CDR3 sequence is CAVSRDTSTDTQYF. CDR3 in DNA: TGTGCCGTATCCCGGGACACCAGCACAGATACGCAGTATTTT.

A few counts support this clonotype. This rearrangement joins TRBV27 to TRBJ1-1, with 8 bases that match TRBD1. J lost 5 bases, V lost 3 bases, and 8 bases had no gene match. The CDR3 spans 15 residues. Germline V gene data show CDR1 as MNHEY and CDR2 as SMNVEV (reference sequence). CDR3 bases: TGTGCCAGCAGTTTGGGGAACAGGGGGTGGACTGAAGCTTTCTTT. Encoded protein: CASSLGNRGWTEAFF.

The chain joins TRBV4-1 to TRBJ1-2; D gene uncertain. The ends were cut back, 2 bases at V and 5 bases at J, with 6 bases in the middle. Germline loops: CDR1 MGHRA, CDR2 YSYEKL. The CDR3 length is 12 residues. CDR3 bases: TGCGCCAGCAGCCAATTGGGATATGGCTACACCTTC. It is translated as CASSQLGYGYTF.

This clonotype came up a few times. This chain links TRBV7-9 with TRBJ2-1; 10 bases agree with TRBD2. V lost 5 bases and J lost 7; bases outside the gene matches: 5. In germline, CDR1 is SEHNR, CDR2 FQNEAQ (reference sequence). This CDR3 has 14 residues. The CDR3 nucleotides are TGTGCCAGCAGCCCACCGACTAGCGGGAATGAGCAGTTCTTC. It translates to CASSPPTSGNEQFF.

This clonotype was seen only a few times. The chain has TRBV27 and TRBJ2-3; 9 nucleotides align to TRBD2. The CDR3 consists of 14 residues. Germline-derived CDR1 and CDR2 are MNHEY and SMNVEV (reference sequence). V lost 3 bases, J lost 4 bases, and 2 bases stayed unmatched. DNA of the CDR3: TGTGCCAGCAGTTTCCGCGGGGGGGCAGATACGCAGTATTTT. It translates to CASSFRGGADTQYF.

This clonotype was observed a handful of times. This chain's CDR3 is CSVAEVGTEAFF. CDR3 in DNA: TGCAGCGTCGCGGAGGTAGGCACTGAAGCTTTCTTT. This chain joins TRBV29-1 and TRBJ1-1; D not certain. The CDR3 has 12 amino acids. V gave up 6 bases and J gave up 4 bases, with 12 bases separating them. The germline gives CDR1 SQVTM, CDR2 ANQGSEA.

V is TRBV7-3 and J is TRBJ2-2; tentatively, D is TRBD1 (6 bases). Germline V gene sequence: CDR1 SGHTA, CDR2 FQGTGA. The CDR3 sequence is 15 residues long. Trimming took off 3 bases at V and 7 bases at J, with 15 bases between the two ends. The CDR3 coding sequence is TGTGCCAGCAGCTTTTGGGGGCCCCAAGGCGGGGAGCTGTTTTTT. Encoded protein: CASSFWGPQGGELFF.

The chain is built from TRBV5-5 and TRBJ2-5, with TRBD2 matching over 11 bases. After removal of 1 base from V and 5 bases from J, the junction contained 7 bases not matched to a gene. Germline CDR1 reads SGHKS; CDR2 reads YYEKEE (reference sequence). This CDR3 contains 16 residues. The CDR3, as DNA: TGTGCCAGCAGCTTGAGAACTAGCGGGGGTGCCGAGACCCAGTACTTC. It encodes CASSLRTSGGAETQYF.

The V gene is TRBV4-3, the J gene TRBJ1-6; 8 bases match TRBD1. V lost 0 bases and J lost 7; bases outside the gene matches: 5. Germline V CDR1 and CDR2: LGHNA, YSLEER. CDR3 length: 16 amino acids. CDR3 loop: CASSQDSRTGNSPLHF. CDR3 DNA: TGCGCCAGCAGCCAAGATTCGCGGACAGGGAATTCACCCCTCCACTTT.

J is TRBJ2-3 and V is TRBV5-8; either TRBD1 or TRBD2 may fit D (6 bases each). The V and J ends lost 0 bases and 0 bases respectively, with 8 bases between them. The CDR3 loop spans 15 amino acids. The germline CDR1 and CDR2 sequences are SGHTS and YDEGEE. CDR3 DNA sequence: TGTGCCAGCAGCTTGGTCGGGGGCAGCACAGATACGCAGTATTTT. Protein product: CASSLVGGSTDTQYF.

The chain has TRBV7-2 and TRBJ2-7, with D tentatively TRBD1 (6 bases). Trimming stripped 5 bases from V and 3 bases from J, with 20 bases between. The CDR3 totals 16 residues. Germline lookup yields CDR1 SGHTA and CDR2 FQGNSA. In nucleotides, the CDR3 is TGTGCCAGCAGCCCTCAGGGCACAGGGCCAGTCTACGAGCAGTACTTC. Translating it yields CASSPQGTGPVYEQYF.

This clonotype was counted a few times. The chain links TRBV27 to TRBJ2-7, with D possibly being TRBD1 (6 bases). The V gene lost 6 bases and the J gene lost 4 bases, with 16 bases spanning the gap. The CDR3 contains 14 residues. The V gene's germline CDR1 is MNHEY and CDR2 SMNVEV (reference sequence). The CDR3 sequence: CASSSRGLTYEQYF. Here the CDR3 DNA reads TGTGCCAGCAGCTCCAGGGGCTTGACTTACGAGCAGTACTTC.

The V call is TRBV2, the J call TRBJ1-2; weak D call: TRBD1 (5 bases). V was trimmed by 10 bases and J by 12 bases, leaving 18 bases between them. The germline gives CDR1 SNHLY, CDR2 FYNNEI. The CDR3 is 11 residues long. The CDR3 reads CATSYGGYDTF. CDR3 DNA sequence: TGTGCCACCTCATACGGGGGGTATGACACCTTC.

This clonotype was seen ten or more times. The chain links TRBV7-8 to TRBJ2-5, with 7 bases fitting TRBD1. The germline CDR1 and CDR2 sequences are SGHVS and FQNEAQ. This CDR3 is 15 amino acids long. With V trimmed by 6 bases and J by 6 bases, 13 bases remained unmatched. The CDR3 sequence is CASRQGRDSGKTQYF. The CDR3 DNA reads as TGTGCCAGCAGGCAAGGCCGGGACAGTGGGAAGACCCAGTACTTC.

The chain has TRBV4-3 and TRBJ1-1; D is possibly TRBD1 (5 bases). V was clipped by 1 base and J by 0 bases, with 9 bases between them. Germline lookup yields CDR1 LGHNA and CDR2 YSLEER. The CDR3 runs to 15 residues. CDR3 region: CASSQAYRMNTEAFF. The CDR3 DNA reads TGCGCCAGCAGCCAAGCCTACAGGATGAACACTGAAGCTTTCTTT.

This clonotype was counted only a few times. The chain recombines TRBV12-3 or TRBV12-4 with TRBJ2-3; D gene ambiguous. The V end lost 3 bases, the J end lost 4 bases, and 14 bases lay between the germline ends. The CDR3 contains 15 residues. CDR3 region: CASSFRAAQADTQYF. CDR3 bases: TGTGCCAGCAGTTTCCGGGCCGCTCAGGCAGATACGCAGTATTTT.

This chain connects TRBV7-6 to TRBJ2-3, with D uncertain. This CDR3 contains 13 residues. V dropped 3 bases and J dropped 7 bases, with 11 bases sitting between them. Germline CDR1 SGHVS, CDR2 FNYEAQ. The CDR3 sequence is CASSLESQNTQYF. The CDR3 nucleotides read TGTGCCAGCAGCTTGGAGAGTCAAAATACGCAGTATTTT.

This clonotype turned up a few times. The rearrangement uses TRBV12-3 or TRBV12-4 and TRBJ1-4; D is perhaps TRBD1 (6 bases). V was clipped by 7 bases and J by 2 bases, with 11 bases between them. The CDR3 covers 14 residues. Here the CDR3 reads CASTQGNTNEKLFF. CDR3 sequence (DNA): TGTGCCAGCACCCAGGGGAATACTAATGAAAAACTGTTTTTT.

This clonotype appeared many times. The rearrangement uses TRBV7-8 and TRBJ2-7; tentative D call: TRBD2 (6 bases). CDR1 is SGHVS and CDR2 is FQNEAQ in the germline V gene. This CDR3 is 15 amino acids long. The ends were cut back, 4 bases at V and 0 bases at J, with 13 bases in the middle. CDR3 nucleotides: TGTGCCAGCAGCTCCCGGGACTCGAGCTCCTACGAGCAGTACTTC. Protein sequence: CASSSRDSSSYEQYF.

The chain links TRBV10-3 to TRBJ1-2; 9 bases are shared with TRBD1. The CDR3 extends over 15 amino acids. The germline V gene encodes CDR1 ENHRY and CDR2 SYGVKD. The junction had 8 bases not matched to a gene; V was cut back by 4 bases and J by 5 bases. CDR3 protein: CAISADPGTGYGYTF. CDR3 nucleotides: TGTGCCATCAGTGCAGATCCCGGGACAGGGTATGGCTACACCTTC.

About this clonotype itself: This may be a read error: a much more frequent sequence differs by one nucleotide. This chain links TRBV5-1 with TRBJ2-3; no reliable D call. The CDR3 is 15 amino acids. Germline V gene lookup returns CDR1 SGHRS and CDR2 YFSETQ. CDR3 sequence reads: CASSFSQRTTDTKYF. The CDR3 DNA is TGCGCCAGCAGCTTCTCCCAGCGCACCACAGATACGAAGTATTTT.

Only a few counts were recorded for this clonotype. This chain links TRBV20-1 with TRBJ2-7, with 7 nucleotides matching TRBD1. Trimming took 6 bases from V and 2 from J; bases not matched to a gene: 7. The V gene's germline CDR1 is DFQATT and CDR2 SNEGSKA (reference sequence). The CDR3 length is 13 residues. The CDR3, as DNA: TGCAGTGCAAAGACAGGGCTTACCTACGAGCAGTACGTC. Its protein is CSAKTGLTYEQYV.